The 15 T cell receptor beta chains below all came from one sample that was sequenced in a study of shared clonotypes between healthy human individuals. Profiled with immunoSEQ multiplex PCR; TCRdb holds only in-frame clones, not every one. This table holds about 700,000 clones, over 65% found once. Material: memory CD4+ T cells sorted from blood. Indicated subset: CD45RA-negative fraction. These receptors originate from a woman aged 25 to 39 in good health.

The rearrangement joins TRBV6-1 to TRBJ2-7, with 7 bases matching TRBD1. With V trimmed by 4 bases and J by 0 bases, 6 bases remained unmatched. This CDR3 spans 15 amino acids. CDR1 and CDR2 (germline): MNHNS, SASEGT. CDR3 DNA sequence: TGTGCCAGCAGTGCACCCGCAGGGGGCTCCTACGAGCAGTACTTC. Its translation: CASSAPAGGSYEQYF.

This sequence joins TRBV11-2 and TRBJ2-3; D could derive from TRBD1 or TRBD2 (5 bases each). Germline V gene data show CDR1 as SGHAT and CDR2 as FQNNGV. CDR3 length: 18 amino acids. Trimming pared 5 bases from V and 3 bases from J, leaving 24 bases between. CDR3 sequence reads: CASSLPRGGQFSTDTQYF. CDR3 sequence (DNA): TGTGCCAGCAGCCTACCTAGGGGCGGGCAGTTTAGTACAGATACGCAGTATTTT. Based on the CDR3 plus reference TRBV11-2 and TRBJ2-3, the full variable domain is EAGVAQSPRYKIIEKRQSVAFWCNPISGHATLYWYQQILGQGPKLLIQFQNNGVVDDSQLPKDRFSAERLKGVDSTLKIQPAKLEDSAVYLCASSLPRGGQFSTDTQYFGPGTRLTVL.

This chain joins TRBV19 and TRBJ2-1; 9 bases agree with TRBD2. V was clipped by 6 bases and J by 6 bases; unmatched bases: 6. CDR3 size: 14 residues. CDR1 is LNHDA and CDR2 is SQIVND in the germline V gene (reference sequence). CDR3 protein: CASRSTSGLNEQFF. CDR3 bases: TGTGCCAGTAGGTCAACTAGCGGGCTCAATGAGCAGTTCTTC.

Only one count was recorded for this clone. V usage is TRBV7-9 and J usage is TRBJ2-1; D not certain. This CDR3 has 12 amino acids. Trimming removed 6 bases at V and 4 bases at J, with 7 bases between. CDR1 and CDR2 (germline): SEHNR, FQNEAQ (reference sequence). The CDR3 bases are TGTGCCAGCAGTGTTGGATACAATGAGCAGTTCTTC. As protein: CASSVGYNEQFF.

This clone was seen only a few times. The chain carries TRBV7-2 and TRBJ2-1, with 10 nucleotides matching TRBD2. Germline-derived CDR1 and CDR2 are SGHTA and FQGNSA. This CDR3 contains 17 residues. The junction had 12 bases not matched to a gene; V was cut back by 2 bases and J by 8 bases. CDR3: CASSLRGRTSGPDEQFF. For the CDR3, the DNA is TGTGCCAGCAGCTTACGGGGGAGGACTAGCGGTCCCGATGAGCAGTTCTTC.

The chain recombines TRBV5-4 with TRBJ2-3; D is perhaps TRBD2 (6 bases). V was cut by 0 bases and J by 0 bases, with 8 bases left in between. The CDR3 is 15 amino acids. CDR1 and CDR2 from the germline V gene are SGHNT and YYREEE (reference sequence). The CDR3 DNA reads TGTGCCAGCAGCTTGGAAGCGGGCAGCACAGATACGCAGTATTTT. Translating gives CASSLEAGSTDTQYF.

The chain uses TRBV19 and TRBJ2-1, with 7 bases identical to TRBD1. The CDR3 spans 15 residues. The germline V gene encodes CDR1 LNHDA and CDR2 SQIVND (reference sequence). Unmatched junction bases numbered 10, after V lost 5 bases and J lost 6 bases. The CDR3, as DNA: TGTGCCAGTAGTCCCCCTTCTTACAGGGGCAATGAGCAGTTCTTC. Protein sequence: CASSPPSYRGNEQFF.

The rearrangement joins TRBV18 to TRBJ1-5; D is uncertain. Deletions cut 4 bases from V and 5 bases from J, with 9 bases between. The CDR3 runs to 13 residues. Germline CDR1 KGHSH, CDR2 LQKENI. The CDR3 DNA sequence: TGTGCCAGCTCACTACTGAAGGATCAGCCCCAGCATTTT. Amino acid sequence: CASSLLKDQPQHF.

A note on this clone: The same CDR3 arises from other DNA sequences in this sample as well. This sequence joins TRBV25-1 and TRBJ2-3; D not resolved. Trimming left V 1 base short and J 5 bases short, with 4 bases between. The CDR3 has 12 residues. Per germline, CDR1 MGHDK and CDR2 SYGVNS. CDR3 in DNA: TGTGCCAGCAGTGAATCGCGAGATACGCAGTATTTT. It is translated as CASSESRDTQYF.

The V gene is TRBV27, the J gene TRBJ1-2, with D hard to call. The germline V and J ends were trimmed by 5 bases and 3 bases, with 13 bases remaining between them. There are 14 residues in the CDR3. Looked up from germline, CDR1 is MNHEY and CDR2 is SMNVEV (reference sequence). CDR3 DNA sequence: TGTGCCAGCAGTCCCCGGGCGGCGTACTATGGCTACACCTTC. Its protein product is CASSPRAAYYGYTF.

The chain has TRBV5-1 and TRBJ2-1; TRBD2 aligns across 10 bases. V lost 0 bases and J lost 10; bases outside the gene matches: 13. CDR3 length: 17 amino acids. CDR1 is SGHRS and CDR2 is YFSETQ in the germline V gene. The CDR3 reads CASSLAIRLAGAYEQFF. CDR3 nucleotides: TGCGCCAGCAGCTTGGCCATTAGGCTAGCGGGAGCTTACGAGCAGTTCTTC.

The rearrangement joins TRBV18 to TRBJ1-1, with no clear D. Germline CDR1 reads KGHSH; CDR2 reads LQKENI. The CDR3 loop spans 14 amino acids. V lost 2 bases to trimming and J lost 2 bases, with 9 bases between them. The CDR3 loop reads CASSPGRGNTEAFF. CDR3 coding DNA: TGTGCCAGCTCACCAGGGCGGGGTAACACTGAAGCTTTCTTT. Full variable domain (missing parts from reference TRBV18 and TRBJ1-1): NAGVMQNPRHLVRRRGQEARLRCSPMKGHSHVYWYRQLPEEGLKFMVYLQKENIIDESGMPKERFSAEFPKEGPSILRIQQVVRGDSAAYFCASSPGRGNTEAFFGQGTRLTVV.

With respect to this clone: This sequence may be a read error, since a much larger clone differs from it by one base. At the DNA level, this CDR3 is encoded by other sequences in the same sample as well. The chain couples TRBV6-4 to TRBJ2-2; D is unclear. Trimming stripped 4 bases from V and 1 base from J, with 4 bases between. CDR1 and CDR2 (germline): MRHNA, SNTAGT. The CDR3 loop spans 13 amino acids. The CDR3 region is CASSAQNTGELFF. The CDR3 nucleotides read TGTGCCAGCAGTGCACAGAACACCGGGGAGCTGTTTTTT.

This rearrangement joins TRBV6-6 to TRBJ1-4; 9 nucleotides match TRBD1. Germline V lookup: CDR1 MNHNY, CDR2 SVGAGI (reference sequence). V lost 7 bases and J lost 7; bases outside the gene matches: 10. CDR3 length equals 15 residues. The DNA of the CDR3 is TGTGCCAGCACCACCGGGGACAGGGCTGGTGAAAAACTGTTTTTT. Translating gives CASTTGDRAGEKLFF.

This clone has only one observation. The CDR3 DNA is TGCAGCGTTGTGGGACAGGGGTGGACTGAAGCTTTCTTT. Amino acid sequence: CSVVGQGWTEAFF. The chain employs TRBV29-1 and TRBJ1-1, with 10 bases matching TRBD1. Germline V gene sequence: CDR1 SQVTM, CDR2 ANQGSEA. Trimming took 4 bases from V and 5 from J; bases not matched to a gene: 4. This CDR3 is 13 amino acids long.